Listed below are T cell receptor beta chains from one sample, sequenced in a study of early T cells in non-severe SARS-CoV-2 infection. Each CDR3 protein gets one entry after TCRdb re-called the 5' RACE reads with MiXCR. The data contain under 25,000 distinct CDR3 sequences, 4.7% of them singletons. The sequencing sample was made of whole blood. These receptors were obtained from an adult who was a healthcare worker with PCR-confirmed SARS-CoV-2 infection or an uninfected control (not recorded which). Both conserved end residues are part of each CDR3. D genes are given only for firm matches. A clone size is listed for some rows: how often the clone was seen (once, few, many), or a class if it is expanded.

abundance: many; d_gene: TRBD2; v_gene: TRBV3-1; j_gene: TRBJ2-7; CDR3aa: CASSQDRRAGIHYEQYF; CDR3nt: TGTGCCAGCAGCCAAGATCGTCGAGCGGGGATACACTACGAGCAGTACTTC
abundance: few; d_gene: TRBD1; v_gene: TRBV15; j_gene: TRBJ1-3; CDR3aa: CATSRRTGASSGNTIYF; CDR3nt: TGTGCCACCAGCAGGCGTACAGGGGCCTCCTCTGGAAACACCATATATTTT
abundance: many; d_gene: .; v_gene: TRBV7-3; j_gene: TRBJ2-5; CDR3aa: CASSLWLGETQYF; CDR3nt: TGTGCCAGCAGCTTATGGCTGGGGGAGACCCAGTACTTC
abundance: few; d_gene: TRBD1; v_gene: TRBV30; j_gene: TRBJ1-2; CDR3aa: CAWSKGQGYGYTF; CDR3nt: TGTGCCTGGAGTAAGGGACAGGGCTATGGCTACACCTTC
abundance: many; d_gene: .; v_gene: TRBV27; j_gene: TRBJ2-1; CDR3aa: CASSLLRVYNEQFF; CDR3nt: TGTGCCAGCAGTTTACTCAGGGTCTACAATGAGCAGTTCTTC
abundance: .; d_gene: .; v_gene: TRBV4-3; j_gene: TRBJ1-5; CDR3aa: CASSQDLGFGNQPQHF; CDR3nt: TGCGCCAGCAGCCAAGATCTGGGGTTTGGCAATCAGCCCCAGCATTTT
abundance: many; d_gene: TRBD1; v_gene: TRBV7-6; j_gene: TRBJ2-7; CDR3aa: CASSFGTGVREQYF; CDR3nt: TGTGCCAGCAGTTTCGGGACAGGGGTACGTGAGCAGTACTTC
abundance: many; d_gene: .; v_gene: TRBV12-3/TRBV12-4; j_gene: TRBJ1-5; CDR3aa: CASSLKGIGNQPQHF; CDR3nt: TGTGCCAGCAGTTTAAAGGGTATCGGCAATCAGCCCCAGCATTTT
abundance: many; d_gene: .; v_gene: TRBV6-6; j_gene: TRBJ1-1; CDR3aa: CASGQPNTEAFF; CDR3nt: TGTGCCAGCGGACAGCCGAACACTGAAGCTTTCTTT
abundance: .; d_gene: .; v_gene: TRBV12-3/TRBV12-4; j_gene: TRBJ2-1; CDR3aa: CASSLATVSSYNEQFF; CDR3nt: TGTGCCAGCAGTTTAGCGACCGTTAGCTCCTACAATGAGCAGTTCTTC
abundance: many; d_gene: .; v_gene: TRBV24-1; j_gene: TRBJ2-2; CDR3aa: CATSDSSLTGELFF; CDR3nt: TGTGCCACCAGTGATTCGTCCCTCACCGGGGAGCTGTTTTTT
abundance: few; d_gene: TRBD1; v_gene: TRBV7-3; j_gene: TRBJ2-5; CDR3aa: CASSPTGTGTGETQYF; CDR3nt: TGTGCCAGCAGCCCAACCGGGACAGGGACCGGAGAGACCCAGTACTTC
abundance: few; d_gene: TRBD1; v_gene: TRBV10-3; j_gene: TRBJ1-4; CDR3aa: CAIRQGNGDEKLFF; CDR3nt: TGTGCCATCAGACAGGGGAATGGGGATGAAAAACTGTTTTTT
abundance: few; d_gene: .; v_gene: TRBV7-2; j_gene: TRBJ2-1; CDR3aa: CASSSKSGDGYNEQFF; CDR3nt: TGTGCCAGCAGCTCCAAATCGGGGGACGGTTACAATGAGCAGTTCTTC
abundance: few; d_gene: .; v_gene: TRBV5-1; j_gene: TRBJ2-5; CDR3aa: CASSLAGSQETQYF; CDR3nt: TGCGCCAGCAGCTTGGCCGGTTCCCAAGAGACCCAGTACTTC
abundance: .; d_gene: TRBD1; v_gene: TRBV6-5; j_gene: TRBJ2-7; CDR3aa: CASRGTAYEQYF; CDR3nt: TGTGCCAGCCGAGGGACAGCCTACGAGCAGTACTTC
abundance: few; d_gene: .; v_gene: TRBV12-3/TRBV12-4; j_gene: TRBJ1-1; CDR3aa: CASTSTGFEAFF; CDR3nt: TGTGCCAGCACCTCGACCGGGTTCGAAGCTTTCTTT
abundance: few; d_gene: .; v_gene: TRBV5-4; j_gene: TRBJ2-5; CDR3aa: CASSSIGVQETQYF; CDR3nt: TGTGCCAGCAGCTCGATAGGCGTACAAGAGACCCAGTACTTC
abundance: many; d_gene: TRBD1; v_gene: TRBV10-3; j_gene: TRBJ2-2; CDR3aa: CAIRAGTGTNTGELFF; CDR3nt: TGTGCCATCAGAGCCGGGACAGGGACGAACACCGGGGAGCTGTTTTTT
abundance: many; d_gene: .; v_gene: TRBV10-3; j_gene: TRBJ1-2; CDR3aa: CAIRPTREGDYGYTF; CDR3nt: TGTGCCATCAGGCCGACCCGAGAGGGGGACTATGGCTACACCTTC
abundance: few; d_gene: .; v_gene: TRBV7-2; j_gene: TRBJ2-5; CDR3aa: CASSGGIIQQETQYF; CDR3nt: TGTGCCAGCAGCGGAGGGATAATCCAGCAAGAGACCCAGTACTTC
abundance: .; d_gene: .; v_gene: TRBV11-2; j_gene: TRBJ1-1; CDR3aa: CASSETNTEAFF; CDR3nt: TGTGCCAGCAGCGAAACAAACACTGAAGCTTTCTTT
abundance: few; d_gene: .; v_gene: TRBV19; j_gene: TRBJ1-1; CDR3aa: CASSIWGPSTEAFF; CDR3nt: TGTGCCAGTAGTATTTGGGGCCCTTCCACTGAAGCTTTCTTT
abundance: .; d_gene: .; v_gene: TRBV30; j_gene: TRBJ1-6; CDR3aa: CAWSPRRTGDSPLHF; CDR3nt: TGTGCCTGGAGCCCCCGCCGGACGGGAGATTCACCCCTCCACTTT
abundance: .; d_gene: .; v_gene: TRBV2; j_gene: TRBJ2-5; CDR3aa: CASIPNRRTEETQYF; CDR3nt: TGTGCCAGCATTCCTAACCGACGGACCGAAGAGACCCAGTACTTC
abundance: .; d_gene: .; v_gene: TRBV20-1; j_gene: TRBJ1-5; CDR3aa: CSARNLGRADQPQHF; CDR3nt: TGCAGTGCTAGGAATCTCGGCAGGGCCGATCAGCCCCAGCATTTT
abundance: many; d_gene: .; v_gene: TRBV9; j_gene: TRBJ1-2; CDR3aa: CASSQTGGASGGYTF; CDR3nt: TGTGCCAGCAGCCAAACGGGGGGCGCAAGCGGTGGCTACACCTTC
abundance: few; d_gene: TRBD2; v_gene: TRBV12-3/TRBV12-4; j_gene: TRBJ2-1; CDR3aa: CASTPRTSGVYNEQLF; CDR3nt: TGTGCCAGCACACCCCGGACTAGCGGGGTCTACAATGAGCAGCTCTTC
abundance: many; d_gene: .; v_gene: TRBV29-1; j_gene: TRBJ2-2; CDR3aa: CSGGTSNTGELFF; CDR3nt: TGCAGCGGGGGGACATCGAACACCGGGGAGCTGTTTTTT
abundance: many; d_gene: .; v_gene: TRBV6-2/TRBV6-3; j_gene: TRBJ1-1; CDR3aa: CASSPAGERNTEAFF; CDR3nt: TGTGCCAGCAGCCCGGCAGGGGAGCGGAACACTGAAGCTTTCTTT
abundance: few; d_gene: .; v_gene: TRBV20-1; j_gene: TRBJ1-2; CDR3aa: CSAIEAADYGYTF; CDR3nt: TGCAGTGCTATTGAGGCGGCTGACTATGGCTACACCTTC
abundance: many; d_gene: .; v_gene: TRBV7-6; j_gene: TRBJ2-1; CDR3aa: CASTQGPYNEQFF; CDR3nt: TGTGCCAGCACCCAGGGGCCCTACAATGAGCAGTTCTTC
abundance: .; d_gene: .; v_gene: TRBV2; j_gene: TRBJ1-1; CDR3aa: CASIWRGFNTEAFF; CDR3nt: TGTGCCAGCATCTGGAGGGGGTTTAACACTGAAGCTTTCTTT
abundance: many; d_gene: TRBD2; v_gene: TRBV5-6; j_gene: TRBJ2-2; CDR3aa: CASSYGTIRGGELFF; CDR3nt: TGTGCCAGCAGCTATGGGACTATCCGGGGCGGGGAGCTGTTTTTT
abundance: many; d_gene: .; v_gene: TRBV5-1; j_gene: TRBJ2-5; CDR3aa: CASSFRDPQETQYF; CDR3nt: TGCGCCAGCAGCTTTCGGGACCCCCAAGAGACCCAGTACTTC
abundance: .; d_gene: .; v_gene: TRBV19; j_gene: TRBJ2-7; CDR3aa: CASSTGSPGGTAASYEQYF; CDR3nt: TGTGCCAGTAGTACTGGTTCCCCCGGTGGGACGGCAGCCTCCTACGAGCAGTACTTC
abundance: .; d_gene: .; v_gene: TRBV29-1; j_gene: TRBJ2-3; CDR3aa: CSVGPTDTQYF; CDR3nt: TGCAGCGTTGGCCCCACGGATACGCAGTATTTT
abundance: .; d_gene: .; v_gene: TRBV12-3/TRBV12-4; j_gene: TRBJ2-5; CDR3aa: CASSLGGTQETQYF; CDR3nt: TGTGCCAGCAGTTTAGGGGGGACCCAAGAGACCCAGTACTTC
abundance: few; d_gene: TRBD2; v_gene: TRBV7-8; j_gene: TRBJ2-1; CDR3aa: CASSFGTSGYNEQFF; CDR3nt: TGTGCCAGCAGCTTTGGGACTAGCGGATACAATGAGCAGTTCTTC
abundance: many; d_gene: TRBD1; v_gene: TRBV6-6; j_gene: TRBJ1-4; CDR3aa: CASSYPPRTGGSEKLFF; CDR3nt: TGTGCCAGCAGTTACCCACCGCGGACAGGGGGCTCTGAAAAACTGTTTTTT
abundance: many; d_gene: .; v_gene: TRBV10-3; j_gene: TRBJ1-1; CDR3aa: CAISDITRGTEAFF; CDR3nt: TGTGCCATCAGTGACATCACCCGGGGCACTGAAGCTTTCTTT
abundance: medium-sized; d_gene: TRBD1; v_gene: TRBV12-3/TRBV12-4; j_gene: TRBJ2-7; CDR3aa: CASSDRGYEQYF; CDR3nt: TGTGCCAGCAGTGACAGGGGGTACGAGCAGTACTTC
abundance: medium-sized; d_gene: .; v_gene: TRBV6-2/TRBV6-3; j_gene: TRBJ2-5; CDR3aa: CASSYPRLGGETQYF; CDR3nt: TGTGCCAGCAGTTACCCCCGACTAGGAGGGGAGACCCAGTACTTC
abundance: once; d_gene: TRBD2; v_gene: TRBV5-4; j_gene: TRBJ2-3; CDR3aa: CASSSTSGGALDTQYF; CDR3nt: TGTGCCAGCAGCTCTACTAGCGGGGGGGCCCTAGATACGCAGTATTTT
abundance: many; d_gene: TRBD2; v_gene: TRBV20-1; j_gene: TRBJ2-3; CDR3aa: CSAPFGGVSDTQYF; CDR3nt: TGCAGTGCCCCGTTCGGGGGGGTTTCTGATACGCAGTATTTT
abundance: .; d_gene: TRBD2; v_gene: TRBV27; j_gene: TRBJ2-5; CDR3aa: CASSSAGGQEKTQYF; CDR3nt: TGTGCCAGCAGTTCGGCGGGGGGGCAGGAGAAGACCCAGTACTTC